This T cell receptor beta chain emerged from a study of monozygotic twins with inflammatory bowel disease. Study results and caveats: Backing was not found for a single strong signal or clonotype associated with IBD. Limited power may explain why concordant and discordant twins showed no difference in repertoire similarity. Twins with IBD were found to have lower TCRbeta diversity (inverse Simpson) than healthy co-twins.

Germline V lookup: CDR1 SGHVS, CDR2 FQNEAQ. The CDR3 is made up of 18 amino acids. Points on this clonotype: The antigen is undetermined.

Addition of UMIs with a 6-nucleotide sample barcode was achieved by template switching. TCRdb reprocessed the 5' RACE reads, with one entry per CDR3 protein and no DNA. Found here are about 380,000 distinct CDR3 sequences; the top ten clones hold around 2.6%. Sequencing was performed on blood. The rearrangement joins TRBV7-8 to TRBJ2-1; without DNA, the TCRdb call of TRBD2 cannot be checked. This clonotype was obtained from a human donor with ulcerative colitis or Crohn's disease, or a healthy co-twin of an affected twin (not recorded which). This CDR3 is CASSRDGGTSGGPNEQFF.